This TCR beta chain was captured by sequencing in a study of blood T cell repertoires in COVID-19. Study details: Collection of acute and convalescent COVID-19 samples took place in the United States, Italy and Spain.

Everyone who took part was about 18 to 89 years old, and they came from about two dozen US areas. Participant-given clinical history determined each cohort assignment. Two negative PCRs, clearance, or symptom resolution characterized the recovered Cohort 3 donors. This clone was detected a few times. The method was immunoSEQ multiplex PCR; TCRdb's version includes in-frame clones alone and lacks a portion of them. Here the sample spans roughly 260,000 clones, around 85% being singletons. The CDR3 is 16 residues long. Sequenced sample: PBMCs or T cells enriched from blood (not recorded which). The chain has TRBV21-1 and TRBJ2-1; the table's D call TRBD2 went unverified against the DNA. TRBV21-1 constitutes a pseudogene. The sequence was collected from a woman in her forties or fifties who had recovered from COVID-19. CDR3 region: CASSLRAGGPVHEQFF. The CDR3 coding sequence is TGTGCCAGCAGCCTCAGAGCGGGAGGGCCAGTCCATGAGCAGTTCTTC.